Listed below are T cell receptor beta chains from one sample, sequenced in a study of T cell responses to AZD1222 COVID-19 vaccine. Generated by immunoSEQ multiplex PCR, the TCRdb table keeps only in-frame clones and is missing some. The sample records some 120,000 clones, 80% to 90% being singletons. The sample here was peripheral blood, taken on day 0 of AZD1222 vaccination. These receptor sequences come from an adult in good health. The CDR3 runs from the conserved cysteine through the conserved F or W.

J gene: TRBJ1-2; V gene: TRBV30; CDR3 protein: CAWSVGTSYGYTF
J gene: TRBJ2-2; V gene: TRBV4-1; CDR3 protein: CASSQVDRSTPFF
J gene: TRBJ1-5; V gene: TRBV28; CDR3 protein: CASSPQGQSKGNQPQHF
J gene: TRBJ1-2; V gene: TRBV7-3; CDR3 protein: CASSSGTDGYTF
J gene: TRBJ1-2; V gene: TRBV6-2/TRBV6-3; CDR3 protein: CASSLGGLNYGYTF
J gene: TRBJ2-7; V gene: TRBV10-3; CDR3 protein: CAISEFSGSTYEQYF
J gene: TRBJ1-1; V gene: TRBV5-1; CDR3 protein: CASSLVSGMNTEAFF
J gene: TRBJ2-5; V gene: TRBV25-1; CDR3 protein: CASSEAGAETQYF
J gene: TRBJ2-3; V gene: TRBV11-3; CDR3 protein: CASSGLSDTQYF
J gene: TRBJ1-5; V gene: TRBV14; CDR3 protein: CASSPGLNQPQHF
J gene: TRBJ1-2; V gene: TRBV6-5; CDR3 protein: CASSFQGPPGGYTF
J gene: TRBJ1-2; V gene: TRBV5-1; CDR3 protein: CASSVDWNYGYTF
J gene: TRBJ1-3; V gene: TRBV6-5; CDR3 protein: CASRREGSGNTIYF
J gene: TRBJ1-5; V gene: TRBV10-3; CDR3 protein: CAISESGLSNLDQPQHF
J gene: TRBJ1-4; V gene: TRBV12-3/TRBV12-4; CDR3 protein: CASRGFNEKLFF
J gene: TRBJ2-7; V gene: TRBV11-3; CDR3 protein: CASSLVPSSSYEQYF
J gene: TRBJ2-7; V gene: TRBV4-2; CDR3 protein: CASSQDPSGMVFYEQYF
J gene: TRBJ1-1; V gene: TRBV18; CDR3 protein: CASYPTGNTEAFF
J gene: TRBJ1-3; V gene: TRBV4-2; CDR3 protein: CASSQIQGYSGNTIYF
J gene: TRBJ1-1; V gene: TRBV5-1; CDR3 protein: CASSIRQGGSTEAFF
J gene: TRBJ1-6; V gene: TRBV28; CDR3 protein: CATLQGYNSPLHF
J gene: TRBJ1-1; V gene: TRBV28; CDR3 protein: CASSLDRGRGNTEAFF
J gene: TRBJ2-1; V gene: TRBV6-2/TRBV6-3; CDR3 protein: CASNPSGTSYEQFF
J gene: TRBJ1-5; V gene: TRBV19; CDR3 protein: CASTQLGRWNQPQHF
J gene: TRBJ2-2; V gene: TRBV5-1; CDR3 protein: CASSLVGLNTGELFF
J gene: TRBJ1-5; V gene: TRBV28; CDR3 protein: CASSLIGKSNQPQHF
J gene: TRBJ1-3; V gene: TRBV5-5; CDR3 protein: CASSLEGNTIYF
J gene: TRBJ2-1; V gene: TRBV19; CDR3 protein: CASCSGRHEQFF
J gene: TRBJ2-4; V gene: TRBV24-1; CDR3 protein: CATSDPSWENIQYF
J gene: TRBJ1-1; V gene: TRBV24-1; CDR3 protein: CATSDFNNEAFF
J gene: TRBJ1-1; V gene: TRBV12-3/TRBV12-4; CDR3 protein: CASYRLFSTEAFF
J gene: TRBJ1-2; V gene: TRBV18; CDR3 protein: CASSPGTGGLYGYTF
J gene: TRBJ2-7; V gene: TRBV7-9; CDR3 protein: CASSSSARELGTYEQYF
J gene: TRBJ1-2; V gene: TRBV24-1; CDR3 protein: CATSDNVAGQFYGYTF
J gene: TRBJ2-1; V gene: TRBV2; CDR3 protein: CASSELQRGSSYNEQFF
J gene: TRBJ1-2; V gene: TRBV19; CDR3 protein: CASRTGQLTSYGYTF
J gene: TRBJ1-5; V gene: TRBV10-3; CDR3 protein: CAISESLGNQPQHF
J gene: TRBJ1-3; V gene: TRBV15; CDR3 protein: CATSSGGLTSGNTIYF
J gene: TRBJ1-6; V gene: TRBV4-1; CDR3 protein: CASSQEAGTGNSPLHF
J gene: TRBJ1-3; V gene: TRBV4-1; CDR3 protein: CASSPDPHGNTIYF
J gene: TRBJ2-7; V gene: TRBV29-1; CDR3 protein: CSSIRGNEQYF
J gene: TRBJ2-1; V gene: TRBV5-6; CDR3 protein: CASSLSGTHYYNEQFF
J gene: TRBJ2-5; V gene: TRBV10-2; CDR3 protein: CASSEAAGARTQYF
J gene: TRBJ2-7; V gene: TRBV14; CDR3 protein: CASSQGIVEQYF
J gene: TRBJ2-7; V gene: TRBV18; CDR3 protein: CASSGGTSGSSYEQYF